This TCR beta chain was recovered during a study of tumor and adjacent non-tumor tissue in lung cancer. Turning to this clonotype: Its matching antigen is unknown. Sequence at one end of the junction differs from germline and may be a read error.

CDR3 length equals 13 residues. The germline V gene has CDR1 MNHNS and CDR2 SASEGT. This sample's RNA came from whole unsorted tissue. The study, taken as a whole, reports: Top 100 clones took a larger repertoire share in normal lung.

TCRbeta libraries were built with three rounds of nested PCR, modified from ARM-PCR. A single record per CDR3 protein comes from TCRdb applying MiXCR to the multiplex PCR reads. The repertoire includes around 140,000 distinct CDR3 sequences, around 60% of them detected once, and over 15% sits in the top ten. Material: lung tumor tissue. The chain carries TRBV6-1 and TRBJ2-3; D is ambiguous. The sequence derives from a man between 60 and 75 years old with small cell lung cancer. The chain's CDR3 is CTSSEGITDTQYF. The CDR3 DNA follows: TGTACCAGCAGTGAAGGGATCACAGATACGCAGTATTTT.